A selection of T cell receptor beta chains follows, all from one sample in a study of shared T cell receptors in the human thymus. Sequencing used immunoSEQ multiplex PCR; TCRdb keeps in-frame clones, though not all of them. The sample holds 500,000 to 550,000 clones, approximately 80% seen once. The same specimen was also included in a second study, on human thymus T cells.

Sequencing was done on a sample of thymocytes. Source of these receptors: a boy less than two years old with a congenital heart defect. The CDR3 runs from the conserved cysteine through the conserved F or W. D genes are given only for firm matches. Size values are once, few and many counts, or a class for expanded clones, and some rows have none.

TRBD1	.	TRBV4-1	TRBJ2-7	CASSSDTGGYEQYF	TGCGCCAGCAGTTCCGATACAGGGGGCTACGAGCAGTACTTC
TRBD1	.	TRBV9	TRBJ2-1	CASSVVDRGRVAAYNEQFF	TGTGCCAGCAGCGTAGTTGACAGGGGGCGGGTAGCGGCGTACAATGAGCAGTTCTTC
TRBD2	.	TRBV5-6	TRBJ2-3	CASSPRGGSRGDTQYF	TGTGCCAGCAGCCCTCGCGGCGGGAGCCGGGGGGATACGCAGTATTTT
TRBD2	once	TRBV27	TRBJ2-1	CASSHPAGADNEQFF	TGTGCCAGCAGTCACCCAGCGGGAGCAGACAATGAGCAGTTCTTC
.	.	TRBV19	TRBJ2-1	CASSWESYGQFF	TGTGCCAGTAGTTGGGAGTCTTATGGTCAGTTCTTC
.	.	TRBV10-3	TRBJ2-1	CAIKAAGRGNEQFF	TGTGCCATCAAGGCGGCGGGAAGGGGAAATGAGCAGTTCTTC
TRBD1	.	TRBV4-2	TRBJ1-5	CASSPPGQNQPQHF	TGTGCCAGCAGCCCACCGGGACAGAATCAGCCCCAGCATTTT
TRBD2	.	TRBV4-2	TRBJ2-7	CASSQHCGSASYEQYF	TGTGCCAGCAGCCAACACTGCGGGAGTGCCTCCTACGAGCAGTACTTC
.	.	TRBV27	TRBJ2-1	CASRGGFNEQFF	TGTGCCAGCAGAGGAGGGTTCAATGAGCAGTTCTTC
TRBD1	few	TRBV5-8	TRBJ1-3	CASSGSRGHPGNTIYF	TGTGCCAGCAGCGGCAGCAGGGGGCATCCTGGAAACACCATATATTTT
TRBD2	few	TRBV13	TRBJ2-3	CASSHRQGLAASTDTQYF	TGTGCCAGCAGCCACCGCCAGGGACTAGCGGCTAGCACAGATACGCAGTATTTT
.	.	TRBV6-4	TRBJ2-2	CAGGASFNTGELFF	TGTGCCGGAGGCGCTAGCTTTAACACCGGGGAGCTGTTTTTT
.	.	TRBV5-1	TRBJ2-1	CASSLIDNEQFF	TGCGCCAGCAGCTTGATCGACAATGAGCAGTTCTTC
TRBD2	.	TRBV4-2	TRBJ2-7	CASSPGGITYEQYF	TGTGCCAGCAGCCCCGGGGGGATTACCTACGAGCAGTACTTC
TRBD2	few	TRBV15	TRBJ2-5	CATSGPGTRKETQYF	TGTGCCACCAGCGGACCGGGGACTAGAAAAGAGACCCAGTACTTC
.	.	TRBV5-1	TRBJ1-1	CASSLSGREFHEAFF	TGCGCCAGCAGCTTATCAGGGCGAGAATTCCATGAAGCTTTCTTT
TRBD1	.	TRBV5-4	TRBJ2-1	CASSDRGKYNEQFF	TGTGCCAGCTCCGACAGGGGGAAATACAATGAGCAGTTCTTC
TRBD1	.	TRBV19	TRBJ1-5	CASRNRGNQPQHF	TGTGCCAGTAGAAACAGGGGGAATCAGCCCCAGCATTTT
TRBD2	.	TRBV27	TRBJ2-5	CASSLEAGGPRETQYF	TGTGCCAGCAGTTTAGAAGCGGGAGGGCCTCGTGAGACCCAGTACTTC
TRBD1	.	TRBV27	TRBJ2-2	CASSLIRTGGPGELFF	TGTGCCAGCAGTTTAATTCGGACAGGAGGACCCGGGGAGCTGTTTTTT
.	few	TRBV5-1	TRBJ2-7	CASSEGLEQYF	TGCGCCAGCAGCGAGGGACTTGAGCAGTACTTC
.	.	TRBV15	TRBJ1-3	CATSRGQRRGDTIYF	TGTGCCACCAGCCGTGGCCAGCGACGGGGGGACACCATATATTTT
.	.	TRBV27	TRBJ1-5	CASSGTPRVGNQPQHF	TGTGCCAGCAGCGGGACACCCCGAGTCGGCAATCAGCCCCAGCATTTT
TRBD2	few	TRBV4-3	TRBJ2-1	CASSPHKREGDEQFF	TGCGCCAGCAGCCCCCATAAGCGGGAGGGAGATGAGCAGTTCTTC
.	few	TRBV20-1	TRBJ2-5	CSARNGETQYF	TGCAGTGCTAGAAACGGGGAGACCCAGTACTTC
.	.	TRBV4-3	TRBJ2-3	CASSQDVVTAETVNAGDTQYF	TGCGCCAGCAGCCAAGACGTTGTCACCGCGGAGACTGTCAACGCCGGTGATACGCAGTATTTT
.	.	TRBV11-3	TRBJ1-2	CASSFEGTRTDPHGYTF	TGTGCCAGCAGCTTCGAAGGAACGCGGACAGATCCCCATGGCTACACCTTC
TRBD2	.	TRBV6-1	TRBJ2-7	CASSEGRERRGLYEQYF	TGTGCCAGCAGTGAAGGGCGGGAGCGGCGGGGTCTCTACGAGCAGTACTTC
.	.	TRBV4-3	TRBJ2-7	CASSSRVEQYF	TGCGCCAGCAGCTCCCGAGTGGAGCAGTACTTC
.	.	TRBV19	TRBJ1-1	CASSPRDTEAFF	TGTGCCAGTAGTCCCCGGGACACTGAAGCTTTCTTT
TRBD1	.	TRBV9	TRBJ2-7	CASSAGTGNYEQYF	TGTGCCAGCAGCGCCGGGACAGGGAATTACGAGCAGTACTTC
.	once	TRBV9	TRBJ1-2	CASSRGQANYGYTF	TGTGCCAGCAGTAGGGGCCAAGCTAACTATGGCTACACCTTC
.	few	TRBV11-2	TRBJ2-3	CASSLAGLPTDTQYF	TGTGCCAGCAGCTTAGCCGGTCTCCCCACAGATACGCAGTATTTT
TRBD2	.	TRBV27	TRBJ2-7	CASSPRTSGSSYEQYF	TGTGCCAGCAGTCCGCGGACTAGCGGGAGCTCCTACGAGCAGTACTTC
TRBD2	.	TRBV11-1	TRBJ2-7	CASSLAGSKREVPYEQYF	TGTGCCAGCAGCTTAGCGGGTAGTAAGCGGGAGGTACCTTACGAGCAGTACTTC
.	.	TRBV4-1	TRBJ1-1	CASSQVTRMNTEAFF	TGCGCCAGCAGCCAAGTAACCAGGATGAACACTGAAGCTTTCTTT
.	few	TRBV5-6	TRBJ1-4	CASSGKRRQEKLFF	TGTGCCAGCAGCGGCAAACGCCGACAGGAAAAACTGTTTTTT
.	few	TRBV4-3	TRBJ2-3	CASSLRTTRTDTQYF	TGCGCCAGCAGCCTCCGGACTACTCGCACAGATACGCAGTATTTT
.	once	TRBV5-1	TRBJ1-3	CASSLTQGSGNTIYF	TGCGCCAGCAGCTTGACTCAGGGCTCTGGAAACACCATATATTTT
TRBD1	.	TRBV5-1	TRBJ2-7	CASSLVFRTGPSYEQYF	TGCGCCAGCAGCTTGGTATTCCGGACAGGGCCTTCCTACGAGCAGTACTTC
.	.	TRBV7-9	TRBJ2-5	CASRHGGGQVIRTQYF	TGTGCCAGCAGGCATGGGGGGGGACAGGTCATTAGGACCCAGTACTTC
.	.	TRBV27	TRBJ1-4	CASRRRSGEKLFF	TGTGCCAGCAGGCGGCGTAGTGGTGAAAAACTGTTTTTT
.	few	TRBV7-2	TRBJ1-4	CASSLTYRAPNEKLFF	TGTGCCAGCAGCTTAACGTACAGGGCCCCTAATGAAAAACTGTTTTTT
.	once	TRBV6-1	TRBJ1-3	CASSGRGTLKRAAGNTIYF	TGTGCCAGCAGTGGGAGAGGGACACTCAAGCGCGCAGCTGGAAACACCATATATTTT
TRBD1	.	TRBV5-1	TRBJ1-2	CASLPGQGAGGYTF	TGCGCCAGCCTCCCGGGACAGGGGGCGGGAGGCTACACCTTC
TRBD2	few	TRBV10-2	TRBJ2-3	CASRPRGTTAGDTQYF	TGCGCCAGCAGACCCCGCGGGACTACGGCCGGAGATACGCAGTATTTT
.	.	TRBV2	TRBJ1-5	CASSDRGNQPQHF	TGTGCCAGCAGTGACAGGGGAAATCAGCCCCAGCATTTT
.	.	TRBV27	TRBJ1-1	CASSLSRRRGPRGTEAFF	TGTGCCAGCAGTTTATCACGGAGGAGGGGACCCCGGGGCACTGAAGCTTTCTTT
TRBD2	.	TRBV11-2	TRBJ2-7	CASSWTSGSEQYF	TGTGCCAGCAGCTGGACTAGCGGGAGCGAGCAGTACTTC
TRBD1	.	TRBV23-1	TRBJ1-2	CASSQSRTGRLDGYTF	TGCGCCAGCAGTCAAAGCCGGACAGGGAGGCTGGATGGCTACACCTTC
TRBD2	.	TRBV19	TRBJ2-1	CASQREGRDNEQFF	TGTGCCAGTCAGCGGGAGGGCCGAGACAATGAGCAGTTCTTC
.	once	TRBV27	TRBJ2-7	CASSFNLATISYEQYF	TGTGCCAGCAGTTTTAATCTAGCGACTATCTCCTACGAGCAGTACTTC
.	.	TRBV2	TRBJ2-7	CASTSRGDNEQYF	TGTGCCAGCACTTCTCGAGGAGATAACGAGCAGTACTTC
TRBD2	.	TRBV5-6	TRBJ2-2	CASSSGTSGRRNTGELFF	TGTGCCAGCAGCTCCGGGACTAGCGGGAGGAGGAACACCGGGGAGCTGTTTTTT
TRBD2	.	TRBV30	TRBJ2-3	CAWRPGLAGGPRHTDTQYF	TGTGCCTGGAGACCGGGACTAGCGGGAGGGCCAAGGCACACAGATACGCAGTATTTT